This TCR beta chain stems from a study of T cells in Graves' hyperthyroidism and ophthalmopathy (dated by TCRdb to the late 2010s). With regard to the full study: Peripheral blood samples were taken at the time of initial diagnosis, prior to any treatment. Following sampling, methimazole starting at 30 mg daily was given to hyperthyroidism patients, and high-dose intravenous methylprednisolone was given to ophthalmopathy patients. TCR V-J signatures able to tell the groups apart were searched for in a discovery cohort of 100 patients, of whom about 40 had Graves' ophthalmopathy and about 55 had stable Graves' hyperthyroidism. The paper describes TCR Vbeta CDR3 sequencing of some 130 peripheral blood samples, made up of some 42 ophthalmopathy patients, 70 to 80 hyperthyroidism patients and roughly 17 progressor patients. The 90 to 100 discovery patients were randomly divided into training and test sets at a 7:3 ratio. In addition, the study compared T-cell repertoires in thyroid tissue and in blood from roughly six Graves' hyperthyroidism patients. An independent validation cohort of 18 to 20 hyperthyroidism patients and 17 patients who later progressed to ophthalmopathy tested prospective prediction of ophthalmopathy.

The study at large found these results: Most expanded thyroid clonotypes (frequency above 0.001) were also detected in blood, a finding suggesting that blood repertoires may reflect thyroid immune responses. A 13 V-J signature model separated ophthalmopathy from stable hyperthyroidism, with roughly 88% sensitivity and about 81% specificity in cross-validation and 80%/75% in testing. In validation, the model predicted progression to ophthalmopathy a median of about 5.9 months before onset, with roughly 70% sensitivity and roughly 73% specificity. No statistical method was used to fix the sample size in advance, and group allocation was not hidden from the investigators.

A patient counted as having stable Graves' hyperthyroidism if no progression to ophthalmopathy occurred over 18 months of follow-up. Hyperthyroidism patients were aged 18 to 65 years and newly diagnosed, with disease duration of less than 2 months. Exclusion was applied to patients with uncontrolled infections, other autoimmune diseases, pregnancy or lactation. Clinical symptoms, serum thyroxine and TRAb, thyroid ultrasound, and orbital computed tomography formed the basis for the diagnoses. Ficoll-Paque density gradient centrifugation was used to isolate PBMCs from 10 ml of fresh peripheral blood. Trizol reagent was used to extract total RNA, and RNA quality was then checked on an Agilent 2100 Bioanalyzer. Amplification of TCR beta CDR3 regions was carried out from RNA transcripts. A first-round RT-PCR of the TCR CDR3 used the HTBI primer set with the Qiagen OneStep RT-PCR kit. Libraries were constructed in a second round of multiplex PCR, after which size selection and purification were performed. Sequencing of the libraries was done on an Illumina HiSeq2000 using paired-end 100 bp reads. The authors' analysis ran thus. SOAPnuke was used to process the raw data, throwing out any read that contained adapters or uncalled bases, had a mean Phred below 15, or lacked an exact constant-primer or identifier match. COPE v1.2.5 was used to merge the high-quality paired reads, and each unique nucleotide sequence was defined as a clonotype. MiTCR v1.1 was used to align the clonotypes against IMGT TRBV, TRBD and TRBJ reference segments. Analysis was restricted to V-J combinations with a frequency above 0.0001, which covered 99.2% of repertoires. The TCS score was defined as the ratio of F50 (clonal expansion) to E x V (chaos), calculated using BLOSUM62-based TCRdist between CDR3 peptides within each V-J. Welch's t-statistics and random forest reduced roughly 530 V-J features to about 12, which were used in a naive Bayes classifier (R e1071). TCRdb applied fastp at Q25 and MiXCR to the public reads, then kept only in-frame beta chains. Identical CDR3 protein sequences are pooled into one entry, listed with their most common genes and DNA. It is TCRdb's table, rather than the study itself, that gives the V and J calls and clone size. In this sample the table shows about 500,000 distinct CDR3 sequences, approximately 15% of which occur a single time. Clones ranked in the top ten supply around a sixth of the sample.

As regards this clonotype: Its binding antigen is unknown. The junction differs from germline at one of its ends, possibly a read error.

Taken from the germline V gene, the CDR1 and CDR2 loops are ENHRY and SYGVKD. The CDR3 runs 18 residues from the cysteine to the phenylalanine. Only the CDR3 part of the read is kept: 54 bases, read in frame from the first base. Recombination linked TRBV10-3 to TRBJ2-1; 8 nucleotides in the junction match TRBD1. This TCR was sampled from a woman aged 18-29 years with Graves' hyperthyroidism. The sample consisted of blood. The CDR3 protein sequence reads: CASSPTGEVPMAYNEQFF. The sequence in DNA is TGTGCCAGCAGTCCGACAGGGGAGGTTCCTATGGCCTACAATGAGCAGTTCTTC.